This TCR beta chain was observed in a study of T cells after yellow fever vaccination. Using its own MiXCR run on the 5' RACE reads, TCRdb lists one record per CDR3 protein. The repertoire holds 450,000 to 550,000 distinct CDR3 sequences, 21% seen once, with roughly a sixth in the top ten. The CDR3 spans 13 residues. Germline V gene sequence: CDR1 SGHNT, CDR2 YENEEA. Deletions cut 0 bases from V and 3 bases from J, with 6 bases between. The chain has TRBV11-3 and TRBJ2-7; no firm D call. This clonotype was obtained from a man younger than 35 who received the YFV17D yellow fever vaccine. The material was PBMCs, obtained roughly 23 days after the first yellow fever vaccination. The CDR3 sequence is CASSLDPSYEQYF. CDR3 DNA sequence: TGTGCCAGCAGCTTAGATCCCAGCTACGAGCAGTACTTC.